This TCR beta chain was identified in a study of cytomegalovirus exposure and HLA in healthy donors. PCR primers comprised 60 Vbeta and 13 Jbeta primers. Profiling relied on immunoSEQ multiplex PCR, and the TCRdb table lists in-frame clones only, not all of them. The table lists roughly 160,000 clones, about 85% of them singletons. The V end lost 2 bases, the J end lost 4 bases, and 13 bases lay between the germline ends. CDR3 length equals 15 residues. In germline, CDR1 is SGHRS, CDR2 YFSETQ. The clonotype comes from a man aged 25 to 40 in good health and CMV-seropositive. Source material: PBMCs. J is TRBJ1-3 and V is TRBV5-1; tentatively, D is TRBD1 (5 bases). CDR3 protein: CASSFGHKQGNTIYF. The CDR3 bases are TGCGCCAGCAGCTTCGGACACAAGCAAGGAAACACCATATATTTT.